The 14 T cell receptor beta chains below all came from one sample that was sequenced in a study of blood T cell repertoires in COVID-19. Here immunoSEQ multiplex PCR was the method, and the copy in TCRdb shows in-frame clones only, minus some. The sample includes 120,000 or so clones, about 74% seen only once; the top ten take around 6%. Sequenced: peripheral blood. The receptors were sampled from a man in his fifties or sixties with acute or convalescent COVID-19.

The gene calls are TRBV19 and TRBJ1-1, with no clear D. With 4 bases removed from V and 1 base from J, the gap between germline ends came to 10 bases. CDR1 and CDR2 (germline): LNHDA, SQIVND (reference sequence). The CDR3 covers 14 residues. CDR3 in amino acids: CASSTPFKNTEAFF. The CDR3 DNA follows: TGTGCCAGTAGTACTCCCTTTAAGAACACTGAAGCTTTCTTT.

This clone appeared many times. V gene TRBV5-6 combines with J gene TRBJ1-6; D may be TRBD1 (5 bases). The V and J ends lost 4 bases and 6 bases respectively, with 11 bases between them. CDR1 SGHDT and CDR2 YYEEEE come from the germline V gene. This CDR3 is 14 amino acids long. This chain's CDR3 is CASSPSGANSPLHF. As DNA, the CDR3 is TGTGCCAGCAGCCCTAGTGGGGCTAATTCACCCCTCCACTTT.

DNA of the CDR3: TGTGCTAGTGGTTTGGTAACCCCAGGGAACACTGAAGCTTTCTTT. It specifies CASGLVTPGNTEAFF. The chain employs TRBV12-5 and TRBJ1-1, with unresolved D. The V end was cut by 0 bases, the J end by 1 base, with 9 bases between. CDR3 length equals 15 residues. Per germline, CDR1 LGHNT and CDR2 FRNRAP.

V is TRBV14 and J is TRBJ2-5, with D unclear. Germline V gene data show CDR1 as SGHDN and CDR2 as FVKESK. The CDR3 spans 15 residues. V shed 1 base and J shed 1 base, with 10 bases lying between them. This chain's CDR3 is CASSQGSRRQETQYF. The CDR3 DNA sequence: TGTGCCAGCAGCCAAGGGTCGCGGCGCCAAGAGACCCAGTACTTC.

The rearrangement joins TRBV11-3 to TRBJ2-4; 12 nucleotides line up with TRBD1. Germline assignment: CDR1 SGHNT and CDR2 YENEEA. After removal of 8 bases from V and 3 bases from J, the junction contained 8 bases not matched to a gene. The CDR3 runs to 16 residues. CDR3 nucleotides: TGTGCCAGCGGGACAGGGGGCGATCTGGTCAAAAACATTCAGTACTTC. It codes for CASGTGGDLVKNIQYF.

This CDR3 reads CATSPRGQMNTEAFF. CDR3 sequence (DNA): TGTGCCACCAGCCCCAGAGGACAGATGAACACTGAAGCTTTCTTT. The V and J genes are TRBV15 and TRBJ1-1, with D possibly TRBD1 on 6 matching bases. Germline V gene data show CDR1 as LNHNV and CDR2 as YYDKDF (reference sequence). V was shortened by 5 bases and J by 0 bases, with 13 bases between the two germline ends. This CDR3 contains 15 residues.

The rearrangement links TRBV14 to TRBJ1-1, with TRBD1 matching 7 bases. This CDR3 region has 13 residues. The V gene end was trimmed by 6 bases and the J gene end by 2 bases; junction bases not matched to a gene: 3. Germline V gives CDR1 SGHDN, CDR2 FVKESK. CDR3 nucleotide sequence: TGTGCCAGCAGTCGGGACAGAAACACTGAAGCTTTCTTT. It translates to CASSRDRNTEAFF.

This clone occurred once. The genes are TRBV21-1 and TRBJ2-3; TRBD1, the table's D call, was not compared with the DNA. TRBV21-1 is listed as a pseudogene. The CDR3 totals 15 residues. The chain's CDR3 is CASSRSRQEILLLYF. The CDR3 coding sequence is TGTGCCAGCAGTAGGAGCCGACAGGAGATTCTCTTACTGTATTTT.

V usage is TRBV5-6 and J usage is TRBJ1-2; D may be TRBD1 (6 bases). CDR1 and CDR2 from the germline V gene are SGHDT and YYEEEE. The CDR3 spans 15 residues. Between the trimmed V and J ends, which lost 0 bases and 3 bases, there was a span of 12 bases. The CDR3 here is CASSLGVRGYYGYTF. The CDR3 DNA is TGTGCCAGCAGCTTGGGGGTCAGGGGCTACTATGGCTACACCTTC.

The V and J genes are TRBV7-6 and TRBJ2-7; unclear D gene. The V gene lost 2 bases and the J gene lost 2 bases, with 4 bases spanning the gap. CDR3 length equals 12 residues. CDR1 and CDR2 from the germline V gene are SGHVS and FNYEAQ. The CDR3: CASSLNTYEQYF. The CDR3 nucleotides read TGTGCCAGCAGCTTAAATACCTACGAGCAGTACTTC. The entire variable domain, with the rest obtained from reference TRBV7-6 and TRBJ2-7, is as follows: GAGVSQSPRYKVTKRGQDVALRCDPISGHVSLYWYRQALGQGPEFLTYFNYEAQQDKSGLPNDRFSAERPEGSISTLTIQRTEQRDSAMYRCASSLNTYEQYFGPGTRLTVT.

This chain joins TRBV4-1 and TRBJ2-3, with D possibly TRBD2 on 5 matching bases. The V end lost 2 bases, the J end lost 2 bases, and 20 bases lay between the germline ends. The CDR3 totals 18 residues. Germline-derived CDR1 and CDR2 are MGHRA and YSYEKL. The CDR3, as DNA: TGCGCCAGCAGCCAATTAAATCTAGTGGCGGGTCCCACAGATACGCAGTATTTT. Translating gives CASSQLNLVAGPTDTQYF.

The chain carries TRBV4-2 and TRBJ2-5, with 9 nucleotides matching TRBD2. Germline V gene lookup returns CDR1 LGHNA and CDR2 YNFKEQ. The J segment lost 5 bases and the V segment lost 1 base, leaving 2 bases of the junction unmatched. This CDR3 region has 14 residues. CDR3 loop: CASSQGGLAETQYF. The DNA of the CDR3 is TGTGCCAGCAGCCAAGGAGGACTAGCGGAGACCCAGTACTTC.

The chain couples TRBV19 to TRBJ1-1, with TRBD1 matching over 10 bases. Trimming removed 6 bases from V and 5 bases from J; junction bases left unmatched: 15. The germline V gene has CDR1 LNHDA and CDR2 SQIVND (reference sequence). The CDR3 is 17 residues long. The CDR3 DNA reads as TGTGCCAGTAGCCAGAGAGGGACAGGGGTGGAAGGTACTGAAGCTTTCTTT. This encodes CASSQRGTGVEGTEAFF. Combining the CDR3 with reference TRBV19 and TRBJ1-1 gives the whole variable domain DGGITQSPKYLFRKEGQNVTLSCEQNLNHDAMYWYRQDPGQGLRLIYYSQIVNDFQKGDIAEGYSVSREKKESFPLTVTSAQKNPTAFYLCASSQRGTGVEGTEAFFGQGTRLTVV.

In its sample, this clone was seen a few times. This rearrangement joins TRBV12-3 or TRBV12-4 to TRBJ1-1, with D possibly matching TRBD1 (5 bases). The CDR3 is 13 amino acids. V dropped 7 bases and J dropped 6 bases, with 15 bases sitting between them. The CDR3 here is CASNEDIDSEAFF. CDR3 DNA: TGTGCCAGCAACGAGGACATCGACTCTGAAGCTTTCTTT.